A selection of T cell receptor beta chains follows, all from one sample in a study of blood T cell repertoires in COVID-19. Produced via immunoSEQ multiplex PCR; TCRdb's table is partial and in-frame only. The sample carries about 40,000 clones, about four fifths recorded once. Sequencing used peripheral blood. Receptor source: a woman aged 55-69 years with acute or convalescent COVID-19. Both conserved end residues are part of each CDR3. D genes are given only for firm matches. Some rows mark clone size as missing; the rest say once, few, many or name a class of expanded clone.

clone_size	v_call	j_call	cdr3_length	d_call	cdr3_nt	cdr3_aa
NA	TRBV30	TRBJ2-1	12	NA	TGTGCCTGGAGCAGACTTTACAATGAGCAGTTCTTC	CAWSRLYNEQFF
NA	TRBV18	TRBJ2-7	13	NA	TGTGCCAGCTCACGCCCGGGACTCGGGGAGCAGTACTTC	CASSRPGLGEQYF
NA	TRBV2	TRBJ1-2	10	NA	TGTGCCAGTTCTGTCCGGGGCTACACCTTC	CASSVRGYTF
few	TRBV14	TRBJ1-2	16	TRBD1	TGTGCCAGCAGCCGGGGACAGGGGATGTTAAACTATGGCTACACCTTC	CASSRGQGMLNYGYTF
NA	TRBV19	TRBJ2-6	20	TRBD1	TGTGCCAGTAAAATCAGGGTTGGAACAGGGGACCATATTGGGGCCAACGTCCTGACTTTC	CASKIRVGTGDHIGANVLTF
NA	TRBV14	TRBJ2-3	15	NA	TGTGCCAGCAGCCCACCTGACCCCGGGACAGATACGCAGTATTTT	CASSPPDPGTDTQYF
NA	TRBV11-2	TRBJ2-7	14	NA	TGTGCCAGCAGCCGACAGCCGGGCTCCTACGAGCAGTACTTC	CASSRQPGSYEQYF
NA	TRBV5-1	TRBJ2-5	12	NA	TGCGCCAGCAGCCTTCCGCAAGAGACCCAGTACTTC	CASSLPQETQYF
NA	TRBV5-1	TRBJ1-6	14	TRBD1	TGCGCCAGCAGCCTGGACAGGTTTAGTTCACCCCTCCACTTT	CASSLDRFSSPLHF
NA	TRBV28	TRBJ2-7	15	NA	TGTGCCAGCAGTACGACATCGGCAGGTTCTTACGAGCAGTACTTC	CASSTTSAGSYEQYF
NA	TRBV5-4	TRBJ2-2	18	TRBD2	TGTGCCAGCAGCATGGCTACGGGAGGGGTCCGGAGGTCCGGGGAGCTGTTTTTT	CASSMATGGVRRSGELFF
NA	TRBV4-1	TRBJ2-5	15	NA	TGCGCCAGCAGCCAAGTGTCGGGACTGGAAGAGACCCAGTACTTC	CASSQVSGLEETQYF
NA	TRBV28	TRBJ1-5	20	TRBD1	TGTGCCAGCAGTCCCCTGACAGGGGGCGGTCCACCATATAGCAATCAGCCCCAGCATTTT	CASSPLTGGGPPYSNQPQHF
NA	TRBV6-1	TRBJ1-3	16	NA	TGTGCCAGCAGTGAAGACTCGAGACACAATGGAAACACCATATATTTT	CASSEDSRHNGNTIYF
NA	TRBV24-1	TRBJ2-2	18	NA	TGTGCCACCAGTGATTTACCGGACAGGGAGGGCTTCCCCGGGGAGCTGTTTTTT	CATSDLPDREGFPGELFF
NA	TRBV9	TRBJ1-3	17	TRBD1	TGTGCCAGCAGCGCACTATCGGGCGGGACAGCTGGAAACACCATATATTTT	CASSALSGGTAGNTIYF
NA	TRBV28	TRBJ2-1	15	NA	TGTGCCAGCCCCCCCCGGGGGAGCGGGTTCAATGAGCAGTTCTTC	CASPPRGSGFNEQFF
NA	TRBV14	TRBJ2-1	15	NA	TGTGCCAGCAGCCATGTTAGAACAGGGATAAATGAGCAGTTCTTC	CASSHVRTGINEQFF
NA	TRBV7-2	TRBJ2-5	15	TRBD2	TGTGCCAGCAGCTTAGTAGCGAGCGGGGGGGAGACCCAGTACTTC	CASSLVASGGETQYF
NA	TRBV27	TRBJ2-2	15	TRBD2	TGTGCCAGCAGTTCCCCAAGCGGGGGCTCCGGGGAGCTGTTTTTT	CASSSPSGGSGELFF
once	TRBV19	TRBJ1-2	16	TRBD1	TGTGCCAGTAGTACGCCCCTGACAGGGCTCGGATATGGCTACACCTTC	CASSTPLTGLGYGYTF
NA	TRBV5-1	TRBJ2-7	15	NA	TGCGCCAGCAGCTTGGTTCCGGGAAACCCCTACGAGCAGTACTTC	CASSLVPGNPYEQYF
NA	TRBV4-2	TRBJ1-5	14	NA	TGTGCCAGCAGCCAAGACAGGGGCAATCAGCCCCAGCATTTT	CASSQDRGNQPQHF
NA	TRBV4-1	TRBJ2-5	18	TRBD2	TGCGCCAGCAGCCAAGTCTTTGATGCTAGCGGGGGCCAAGAGACCCAGTACTTC	CASSQVFDASGGQETQYF
NA	TRBV2	TRBJ1-2	12	NA	TGTGCCAGCAGCGTGCCCGAGGCGGGCTACACCTTC	CASSVPEAGYTF
once	TRBV18	TRBJ1-3	17	NA	TGTGCCAGCTCATTAACCAGGGCGCTCCTCTCTGGAAACACCATATATTTT	CASSLTRALLSGNTIYF
NA	TRBV19	TRBJ2-3	14	NA	TGTGCCAGTAGCCTGGGACTTACTGCAGATACGCAGTATTTT	CASSLGLTADTQYF
NA	TRBV7-9	TRBJ2-3	13	TRBD1	TGTGCCAGCAGCCCTGACAGGGGAGATACGCAGTATTTT	CASSPDRGDTQYF
NA	TRBV4-1	TRBJ1-6	16	TRBD1	TGCGCCAGTAACACTGAACGGGACAGTTTTGATTCACCCCTCCACTTT	CASNTERDSFDSPLHF
NA	TRBV9	TRBJ2-2	15	NA	TGTGCCAGCAGCGCTCCCGTCCCGGACACCGGGGAGCTGTTTTTT	CASSAPVPDTGELFF
NA	TRBV5-1	TRBJ1-3	14	NA	TGCGCCAGCAGCTCTACAGTCTCTGGAAACACCATATATTTT	CASSSTVSGNTIYF
NA	TRBV5-6	TRBJ1-6	15	NA	TGTGCCAGCAGCGCTGGACTTTGGGGTAATTCACCCCTCCACTTT	CASSAGLWGNSPLHF
NA	TRBV19	TRBJ2-5	15	TRBD1	TGTGCCAGCAGAACCGGGACAGGGGGCGTCGAGACCCAGTACTTC	CASRTGTGGVETQYF
NA	TRBV28	TRBJ1-4	14	NA	TGTGCCAGCAGGTCAGGGTCTACTAATGAAAAACTGTTTTTT	CASRSGSTNEKLFF
once	TRBV24-1	TRBJ2-1	17	TRBD2	TGTGCCACCAGTGCTCAACCGGGACTAGCGGGAGGGAATGAGCAGTTCTTC	CATSAQPGLAGGNEQFF
NA	TRBV18	TRBJ1-1	13	NA	TGTGCCAGCTCACCGACAGGGAACACTGAAGCTTTCTTT	CASSPTGNTEAFF
NA	TRBV5-1	TRBJ2-1	13	TRBD2	TGCGCCAGCAGCCAGGGACTAATCAATGAGCAGTTCTTC	CASSQGLINEQFF
NA	TRBV6-6	TRBJ1-5	14	TRBD1	TGTGCCAGCAGGCCTCGACAGGGGAATCAGCCCCAGCATTTT	CASRPRQGNQPQHF
NA	TRBV11-2	TRBJ2-1	16	TRBD2	TGTGCCAGCAGCAGGACTAGCGGATTCACCTACAATGAGCAGTTCTTC	CASSRTSGFTYNEQFF